This T cell receptor (beta chain) was sequenced for a study of regulatory T cells in long-lasting Graves disease. Construction of TCR beta libraries relied on iRepertoire HTBI primers and on Arm-PCR targeting CDR3 regions. One entry per CDR3 protein, called by TCRdb with MiXCR from the multiplex PCR reads. The table records some 600,000 distinct CDR3 sequences, around 15% of them present only once. In this sample, this clonotype turned up a few times. Stated time point: newly diagnosed GD, antithyroid drugs for less than 3 months. The TCR library was made from RNA that had been extracted from PBMCs in TRIzol. The sample also formed part of further work on T cells in Graves' hyperthyroidism and ophthalmopathy.

This receptor was taken from a man aged 18 to 29 with Graves disease. The sequences come from peripheral blood mononuclear cells (PBMCs), collected at new diagnosis, from a patient treated with antithyroid drugs.

The CDR3 reads CASSSREGIRSYEQYF. CDR3 nucleotides: TGTGCCAGCAGCTCGCGGGAGGGGATCAGGTCCTACGAGCAGTACTTC. The chain is built from TRBV3-1 and TRBJ2-7, with TRBD2 matching over 9 bases. V shed 5 bases, J shed 1 base, and the junction held 9 bases outside the gene matches. Germline-derived CDR1 and CDR2 are LGHDT and YNNKEL (reference sequence). The CDR3 contains 16 residues.